This T cell receptor beta chain was sequenced for a study of blood T cells in healthy people across ages (dated by TCRdb to about 2015). About the investigation overall: In model experiments, roughly one uniquely barcoded TCR beta cDNA molecule per two T cells was captured by template switching. To avoid experimental bias, donors of different ages were spread randomly across the sequencing lanes. Using the same blood draw, the study looked at two additional independent replicas of 1 million unique cDNA reads for two donors, one aged 18 to 30 and the other aged 80 or older. The study measured age-related changes in TCR beta repertoire diversity using deep sequencing normalized with unique cDNA molecular identifiers. Four age groups were formed from the donors: young (average about 15 years), middle-aged (around 39), aged (over 55) and long-lived (less than 85). The paper as a whole reports these results and caveats: Conclusive comparison of naive and antigen-experienced compartments was prevented by the profiling of bulk unsorted PBMCs. Estimates of total diversity based on one million sequenced T cells were regarded as lower bounds and as underestimates. Compared with the aged group, more naive CD4+ T cells, fewer expanded clones and increased TCR diversity were shown by the long-lived group, suggesting age selection. Donor CMV infection status was unknown, potentially confounding age-related changes in expanded clonotypes. There was a strong correlation between observed TCR beta diversity and the percentage of naive T cells measured by flow cytometry. As age increased, observed TCR beta diversity per million T cells dropped in a roughly linear way, and a significant reduction was already evident by age about 40.

The germline V gene yields SGDLS for CDR1 and YYNGEE for CDR2. From its cysteine to its phenylalanine, the CDR3 spans 15 amino acids. Just CDR3 DNA is preserved here, 45 bases in frame from base 1. A distance of 15 bases separates the germline ends of V and J, which lose 3 bases and 3 bases respectively. This clonotype was picked up a small number of times. It lacks a known antigen. No base quality information exists; no much larger clone differs at one position. The library was generated by 5' RACE. These reads were obtained on an Illumina HiSeq 2500. A second PCR of 7 to 11 cycles was performed with a sample-barcoded 5' primer and a J-beta primer mix. A template-switch 5' adaptor carrying 12 random nucleotides introduced a unique molecular identifier onto each TCR beta cDNA molecule. Each sample yielded at least 2.5 million CDR3-containing paired-end reads. First-strand cDNA synthesis was performed from all RNA using the Mint cDNA synthesis kit, with priming by a TRBC-specific oligonucleotide. All cDNA was treated with uracil-DNA glycosylase and then went through a first 18-cycle PCR with the universal primers M1SS and BC2_uni_R. Per the authors' processing: For normalization, 1 million high-quality reads were randomly selected from each sample, with every read carrying a distinct molecular identifier. Reads with shared molecular identifiers were discarded instead of being binned into consensus sequences. MiTCR, with a Q25 quality threshold and the strictest error-elimination algorithm, was used for CDR3 identification, clonotype clustering and error correction. A nonparametric unseen species model with Euler transformation was used to estimate lower-bound total TCR beta diversity. TCRdb ran its own pipeline on the public reads, namely fastp trimming at Q25 and MiXCR clone calling, and kept in-frame beta chains. Each record represents a unique CDR3 protein, reported with the most common genes and DNA among its rows. The V and J calls were determined by TCRdb, not by the authors. The sample table records some 920,000 distinct CDR3 sequences; around 54% of these occur just once. Of the sample, over 20% is held by the ten largest clones.

The approximately 39 donors, aged about 6 to 100 years, were systemically healthy Caucasian individuals from Russia. Approximately 10 milliliters of peripheral blood were collected from each donor into EDTA-treated Vacutainer tubes. PBMCs were isolated by Ficoll-Paque density-gradient centrifugation, with at least 7 million obtained per sample. Total RNA, at least 5.5 micrograms per sample, was extracted from PBMCs with Trizol reagent. For every donor, an aliquot of PBMCs went through flow cytometry to measure the percentages of naive CD45RAhigh/CD27high T cells. The chain joins TRBV9 to TRBJ1-2; perhaps TRBD1 is the D gene, with 5 bases matching. Sample: blood. The clonotype originates from a woman aged 55 to 70 in good health. This receptor has the CDR3 CASSARTGPYYGYTF. The nucleotide sequence is TGTGCCAGCAGCGCCCGGACGGGGCCCTACTATGGCTACACCTTC.